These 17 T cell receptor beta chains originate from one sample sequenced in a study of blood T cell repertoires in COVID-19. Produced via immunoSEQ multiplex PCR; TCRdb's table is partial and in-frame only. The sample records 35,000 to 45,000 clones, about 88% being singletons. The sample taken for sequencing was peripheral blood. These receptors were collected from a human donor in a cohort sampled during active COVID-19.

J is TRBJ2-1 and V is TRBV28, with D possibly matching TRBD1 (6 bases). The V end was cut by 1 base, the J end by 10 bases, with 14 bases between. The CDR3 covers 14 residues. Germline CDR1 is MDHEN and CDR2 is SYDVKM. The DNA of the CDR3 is TGTGCCAGCAGTTTATTTGCAGGGGCGGTGGAGCAGTTCTTC. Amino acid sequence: CASSLFAGAVEQFF.

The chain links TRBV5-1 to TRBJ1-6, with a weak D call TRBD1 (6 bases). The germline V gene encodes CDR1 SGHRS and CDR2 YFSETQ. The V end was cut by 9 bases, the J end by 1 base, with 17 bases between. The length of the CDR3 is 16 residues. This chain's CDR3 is CAKAQGFWSYNSPLHF. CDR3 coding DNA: TGCGCCAAGGCACAGGGCTTTTGGTCCTATAATTCACCCCTCCACTTT.

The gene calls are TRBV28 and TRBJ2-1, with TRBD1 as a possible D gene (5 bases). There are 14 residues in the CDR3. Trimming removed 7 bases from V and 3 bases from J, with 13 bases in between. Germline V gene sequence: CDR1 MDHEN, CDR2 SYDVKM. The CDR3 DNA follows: TGTGCCAGCACGGACACTGGATTCTACAATGAGCAGTTCTTC. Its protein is CASTDTGFYNEQFF.

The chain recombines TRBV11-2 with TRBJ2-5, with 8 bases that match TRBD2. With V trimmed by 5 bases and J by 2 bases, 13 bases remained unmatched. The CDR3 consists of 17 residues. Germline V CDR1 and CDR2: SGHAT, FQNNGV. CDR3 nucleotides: TGTGCCAGCAGCCCGGCTCCCCGGGGGGGCGTACAAGAGACCCAGTACTTC. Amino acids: CASSPAPRGGVQETQYF.

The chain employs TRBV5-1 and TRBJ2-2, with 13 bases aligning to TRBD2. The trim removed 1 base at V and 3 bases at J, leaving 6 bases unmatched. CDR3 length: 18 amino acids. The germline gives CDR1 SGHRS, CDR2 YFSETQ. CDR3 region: CASSLYGGLAGDTGELFF. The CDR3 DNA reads TGCGCCAGCAGCTTGTACGGTGGACTAGCGGGGGACACCGGGGAGCTGTTTTTT.

CDR3 DNA sequence: TGTGCCTGGAGTGTACAGCGGGGGGGCCTTGATACGCAGTATTTT. Amino acids: CAWSVQRGGLDTQYF. This chain uses TRBV30 with TRBJ2-3, with TRBD2 matching over 10 bases. Germline-derived CDR1 and CDR2 are GTSNPN and SVGIG (reference sequence). This CDR3 is built from 15 residues. Losses at the gene ends were 0 bases for V and 6 bases for J; bases not matched to a gene: 6. The variable domain in full, with the rest retrieved from reference TRBV30 and TRBJ2-3, is SQTIHQWPATLVQPVGSPLSLECTVEGTSNPNLYWYRQAAGRGLQLLFYSVGIGQISSEVPQNLSASRPQDRQFILSSKKLLLSDSGFYLCAWSVQRGGLDTQYFGPGTRLTVL.

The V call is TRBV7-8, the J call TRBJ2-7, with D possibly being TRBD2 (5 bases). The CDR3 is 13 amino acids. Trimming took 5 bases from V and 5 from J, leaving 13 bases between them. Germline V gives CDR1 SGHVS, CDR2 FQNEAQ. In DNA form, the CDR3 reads TGTGCCAGCAGCGGCCGAGGGCGGGACGAGCAGTACTTC. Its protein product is CASSGRGRDEQYF.

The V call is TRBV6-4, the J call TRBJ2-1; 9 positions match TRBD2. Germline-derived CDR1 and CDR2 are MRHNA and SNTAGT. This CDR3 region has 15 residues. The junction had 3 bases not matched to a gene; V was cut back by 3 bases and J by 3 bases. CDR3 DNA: TGTGCCAGCAGTGAAAGAGCGGGGGGCTACAATGAGCAGTTCTTC. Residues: CASSERAGGYNEQFF.

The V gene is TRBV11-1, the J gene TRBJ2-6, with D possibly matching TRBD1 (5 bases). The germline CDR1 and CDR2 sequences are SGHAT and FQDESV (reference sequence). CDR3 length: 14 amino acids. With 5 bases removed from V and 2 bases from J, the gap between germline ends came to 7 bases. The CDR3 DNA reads TGTGCCAGCAGCAAGGGGACTGGGGCCAACGTCCTGACTTTC. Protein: CASSKGTGANVLTF.

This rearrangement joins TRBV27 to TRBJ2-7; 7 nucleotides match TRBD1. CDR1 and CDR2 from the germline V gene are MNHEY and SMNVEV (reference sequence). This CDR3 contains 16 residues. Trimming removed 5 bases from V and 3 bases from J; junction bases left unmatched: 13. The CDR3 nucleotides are TGTGCCAGCAGTATCCGAACAGGGGTTTTAGGCTACGAGCAGTACTTC. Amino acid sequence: CASSIRTGVLGYEQYF.

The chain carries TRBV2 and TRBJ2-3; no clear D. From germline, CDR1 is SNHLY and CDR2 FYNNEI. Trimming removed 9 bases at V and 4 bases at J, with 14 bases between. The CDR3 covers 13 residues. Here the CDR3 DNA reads TGTGCCAGTCCTTGGCTTGAATCAGATACGCAGTATTTT. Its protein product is CASPWLESDTQYF. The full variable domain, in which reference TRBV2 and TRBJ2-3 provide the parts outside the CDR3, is EPEVTQTPSHQVTQMGQEVILRCVPISNHLYFYWYRQILGQKVEFLVSFYNNEISEKSEIFDDQFSVERPDGSNFTLKIRSTKLEDSAMYFCASPWLESDTQYFGPGTRLTVL.

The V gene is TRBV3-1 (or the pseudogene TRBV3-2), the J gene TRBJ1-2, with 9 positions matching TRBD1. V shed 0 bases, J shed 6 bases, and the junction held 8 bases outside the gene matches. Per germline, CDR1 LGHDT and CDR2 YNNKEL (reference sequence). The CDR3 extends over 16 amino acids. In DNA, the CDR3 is TGTGCCAGCAGCCAAGAAGGTTACAGGGGGCAGGATGGCTACACCTTC. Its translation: CASSQEGYRGQDGYTF.

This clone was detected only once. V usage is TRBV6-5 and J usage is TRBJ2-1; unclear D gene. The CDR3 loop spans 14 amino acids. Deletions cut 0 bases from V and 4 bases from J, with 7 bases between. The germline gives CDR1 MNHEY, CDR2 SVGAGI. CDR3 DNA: TGTGCCAGCAGTTACTCGATAACTTACAATGAGCAGTTCTTC. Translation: CASSYSITYNEQFF.

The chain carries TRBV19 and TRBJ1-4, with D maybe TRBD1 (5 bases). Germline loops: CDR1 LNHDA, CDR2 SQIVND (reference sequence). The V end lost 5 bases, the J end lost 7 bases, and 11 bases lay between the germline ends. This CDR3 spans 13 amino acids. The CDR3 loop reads CASSLQGGEKLFF. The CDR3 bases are TGTGCCAGTAGTCTGCAGGGCGGTGAAAAACTGTTTTTT. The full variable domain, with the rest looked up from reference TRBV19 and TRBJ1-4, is DGGITQSPKYLFRKEGQNVTLSCEQNLNHDAMYWYRQDPGQGLRLIYYSQIVNDFQKGDIAEGYSVSREKKESFPLTVTSAQKNPTAFYLCASSLQGGEKLFFGSGTQLSVL.

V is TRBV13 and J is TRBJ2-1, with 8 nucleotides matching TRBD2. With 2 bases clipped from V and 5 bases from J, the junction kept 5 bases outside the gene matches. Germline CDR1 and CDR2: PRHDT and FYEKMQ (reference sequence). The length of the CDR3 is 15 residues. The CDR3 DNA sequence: TGTGCCAGCAGCTTACGCTCGGGGGGGGACAATGAGCAGTTCTTC. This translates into CASSLRSGGDNEQFF.

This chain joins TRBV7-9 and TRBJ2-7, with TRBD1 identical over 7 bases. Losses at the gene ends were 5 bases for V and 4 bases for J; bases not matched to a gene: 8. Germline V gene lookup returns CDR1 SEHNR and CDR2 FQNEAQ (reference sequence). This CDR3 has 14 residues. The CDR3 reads CASSPRQGSYEQYF. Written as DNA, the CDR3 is TGTGCCAGCAGCCCAAGACAGGGTTCTTACGAGCAGTACTTC.

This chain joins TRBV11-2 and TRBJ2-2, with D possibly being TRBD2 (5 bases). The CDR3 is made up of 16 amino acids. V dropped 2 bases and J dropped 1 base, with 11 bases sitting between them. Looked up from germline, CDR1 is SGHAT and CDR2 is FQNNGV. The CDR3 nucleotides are TGTGCCAGCAGCTTACCGCTACGGGGGAACACCGGGGAGCTGTTTTTT. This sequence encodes CASSLPLRGNTGELFF.